These 14 T cell receptor beta chains came from one sample sequenced in a study of blood T cell repertoires in COVID-19. Profiling relied on immunoSEQ multiplex PCR, and the TCRdb table lists in-frame clones only, not all of them. The table has around 65,000 clones, about three quarters seen once. Sequencing was done on a sample of peripheral blood. The receptors originated from a human donor in a cohort sampled during active COVID-19.

V gene TRBV1 combines with J gene TRBJ2-7; TRBD2, the D gene given by the table, was not confirmed from the DNA. TRBV1 is shown as a pseudogene. This CDR3 comprises 13 residues. CDR3 DNA sequence: TGCACCAGCAACCCTAGGGACTTATACGAGCAGTACTTC. Translating it yields CTSNPRDLYEQYF.

The rearrangement uses TRBV7-2 and TRBJ2-3, with TRBD2 identical over 14 bases. The CDR3 is 18 residues long. J was trimmed by 2 bases and V by 0 bases; bases with no gene match: 4. In germline, CDR1 is SGHTA, CDR2 FQGNSA. This CDR3 is CASSLAGTSGSLTDTQYF. CDR3 bases: TGTGCCAGCAGCTTAGCCGGGACTAGCGGGAGCCTCACAGATACGCAGTATTTT.

This clone was seen more than once but under ten times. The chain uses TRBV2 and TRBJ2-7; 7 positions agree with TRBD1. V gave up 5 bases and J gave up 4 bases; unmatched junction bases: 8. Germline-derived CDR1 and CDR2 are SNHLY and FYNNEI. The CDR3 runs 14 residues. CDR3 nucleotides: TGTGCCAGCAGTAACGGACAGGAATATTACGAGCAGTACTTC. This gives the protein CASSNGQEYYEQYF.

This chain uses TRBV28 with TRBJ1-5; no firm D call. CDR1 is MDHEN and CDR2 is SYDVKM in the germline V gene. CDR3 length: 13 amino acids. With 7 bases removed from V and 3 bases from J, the gap between germline ends came to 10 bases. Here the CDR3 reads CASTSVNNQPQHF. CDR3 in DNA: TGTGCCAGCACTAGTGTGAACAATCAGCCCCAGCATTTT.

The genes are TRBV6-1 and TRBJ2-5; D possibly corresponds to TRBD2 (6 bases). The length of the CDR3 is 17 residues. V lost 1 base and J 0 bases, leaving 15 bases between the germline ends. Germline CDR1 and CDR2: MNHNS and SASEGT. The DNA of the CDR3 is TGTGCCAGCAGTGAAGATTCAGGAGGGAGGTACCAAGAGACCCAGTACTTC. This translates into CASSEDSGGRYQETQYF.

This clone was seen only once. CDR3 sequence (DNA): TGTGCCAGCGGTATTAGCGGGGGATCATACGAGCAGTACTTC. Encoded protein: CASGISGGSYEQYF. V and J are TRBV11-1 and TRBJ2-7; 9 bases align to TRBD2. Germline lookup yields CDR1 SGHAT and CDR2 FQDESV (reference sequence). The CDR3 loop spans 14 amino acids. J was trimmed by 4 bases and V by 8 bases; bases with no gene match: 9.

V and J are TRBV11-2 and TRBJ1-1; D is unclear. Trimming pared 2 bases from V and 5 bases from J, leaving 9 bases between. CDR1 SGHAT and CDR2 FQNNGV come from the germline V gene. CDR3 length: 13 residues. CDR3 nucleotide sequence: TGTGCCAGCAGCTTAAGGGAGGGTACTGAAGCTTTCTTT. This gives the protein CASSLREGTEAFF.

The chain joins TRBV5-6 to TRBJ1-1; no definite D call. CDR1 and CDR2 (germline): SGHDT, YYEEEE. The V end was cut by 1 base, the J end by 0 bases, with 10 bases between. This CDR3 contains 15 residues. The CDR3, as DNA: TGTGCCAGCAGCTTGTACAGCCTCATGAACACTGAAGCTTTCTTT. The encoded protein is CASSLYSLMNTEAFF.

The rearrangement uses TRBV5-4 and TRBJ2-1, with 7 bases fitting TRBD2. J was trimmed by 2 bases and V by 0 bases; bases with no gene match: 5. Looked up from germline, CDR1 is SGHNT and CDR2 is YYREEE (reference sequence). The CDR3 covers 16 residues. The CDR3: CASSLAGGTTYNEQFF. The CDR3 DNA reads as TGTGCCAGCAGCTTGGCCGGGGGGACGACCTACAATGAGCAGTTCTTC.

The gene calls are TRBV7-2 and TRBJ1-1; tentatively, D is TRBD1 (6 bases). Germline V gene lookup returns CDR1 SGHTA and CDR2 FQGNSA. The germline V and J ends were trimmed by 3 bases and 1 base, with 9 bases remaining between them. The CDR3 extends over 14 amino acids. DNA of the CDR3: TGTGCCAGCAGCTTGAGGACAGCGAACACTGAAGCTTTCTTT. Protein product: CASSLRTANTEAFF.

The rearrangement uses TRBV25-1 and TRBJ2-1; D unresolved. Trimming cost V 6 bases and J 0 bases, with 6 bases left between them. Germline V gene data show CDR1 as MGHDK and CDR2 as SYGVNS. CDR3 length: 13 residues. The CDR3 loop reads CASSQDSYNEQFF. In DNA form, the CDR3 reads TGTGCCAGCAGCCAGGACTCCTACAATGAGCAGTTCTTC.

The rearrangement joins TRBV5-1 to TRBJ2-1; possible D gene TRBD1, 7 bases. This CDR3 contains 16 residues. The V end lost 4 bases, the J end lost 1 base, and 15 bases lay between the germline ends. Germline V gene data show CDR1 as SGHRS and CDR2 as YFSETQ. The CDR3 DNA follows: TGCGCCAGCAGCGCGGGACAGAAAATTTCCTACAATGAGCAGTTCTTC. This translates into CASSAGQKISYNEQFF.

A word on this clone: Its ends do not fully match the called genes, so a read error is possible. CDR3 sequence (DNA): TGCGCCAGCAGTTTGGCTAGCGGGTTTGGCGGGGAGCTGTTTTTT. It yields the protein CASSLASGFGGELFF. The chain recombines TRBV5-1 with TRBJ2-2; TRBD2 aligns across 8 bases. This CDR3 is 15 amino acids long. From germline, CDR1 is SGHRS and CDR2 YFSETQ.

The V gene is TRBV3-1 (or the pseudogene TRBV3-2), the J gene TRBJ2-1, with 13 bases fitting TRBD2. Looked up from germline, CDR1 is LGHDT and CDR2 is YNNKEL (reference sequence). The CDR3 runs to 19 residues. After removal of 2 bases from V and 10 bases from J, the junction contained 17 bases not matched to a gene. CDR3 sequence reads: CASSQSQSRTSGSSGEQFF. The CDR3 coding sequence is TGTGCCAGCAGCCAAAGCCAATCCCGGACTAGCGGGAGTTCGGGGGAGCAGTTCTTC.